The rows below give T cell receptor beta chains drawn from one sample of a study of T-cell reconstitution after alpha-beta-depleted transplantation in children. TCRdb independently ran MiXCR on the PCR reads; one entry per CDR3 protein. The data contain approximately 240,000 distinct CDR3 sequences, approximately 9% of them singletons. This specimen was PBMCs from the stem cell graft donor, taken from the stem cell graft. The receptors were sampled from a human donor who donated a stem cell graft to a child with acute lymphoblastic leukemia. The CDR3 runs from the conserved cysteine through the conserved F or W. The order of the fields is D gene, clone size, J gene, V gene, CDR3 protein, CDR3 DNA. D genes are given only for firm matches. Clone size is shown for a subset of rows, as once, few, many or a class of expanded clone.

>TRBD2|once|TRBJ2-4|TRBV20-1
CSARPGTSGGARRGLVAKNIQYF
TGCAGTGCTAGACCGGGGACTAGCGGGGGGGCCCGACGAGGACTGGTAGCCAAAAACATTCAGTACTTC
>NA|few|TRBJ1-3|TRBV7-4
CASSAPGTSGNTIYF
TGTGCCAGCAGCGCGCCCGGGACCTCTGGAAACACCATATATTTT
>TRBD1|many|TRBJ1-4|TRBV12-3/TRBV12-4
CASSGPPGQGGEKLFF
TGTGCCAGCAGTGGGCCCCCGGGACAGGGCGGTGAAAAACTGTTTTTT
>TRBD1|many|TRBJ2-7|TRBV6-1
CASSPDRDRSYEQYF
TGTGCCAGCAGCCCAGACCGGGACAGATCCTACGAGCAGTACTTC
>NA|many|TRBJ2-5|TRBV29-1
CSVRVGETQYF
TGCAGCGTCCGAGTGGGAGAGACCCAGTACTTC
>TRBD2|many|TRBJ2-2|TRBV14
CASSQAGGNTGELFF
TGTGCCAGCAGCCAAGCGGGGGGGAACACCGGGGAGCTGTTTTTT
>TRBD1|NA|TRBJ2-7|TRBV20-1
CSANRGQDNEQYF
TGCAGTGCCAACAGGGGGCAAGATAACGAGCAGTACTTC
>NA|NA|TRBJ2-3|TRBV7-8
CASSWLAASTDTQYF
TGTGCCAGCAGCTGGCTGGCAGCTAGCACAGATACGCAGTATTTT
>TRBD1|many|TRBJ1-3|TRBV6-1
CASSEDAGTGILSGNTIYF
TGTGCCAGCAGTGAAGACGCCGGGACAGGGATCCTCTCTGGAAACACCATATATTTT
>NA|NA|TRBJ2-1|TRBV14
CASSQGFRAGEQFF
TGTGCCAGCAGCCAAGGGTTTCGGGCGGGTGAGCAGTTCTTC
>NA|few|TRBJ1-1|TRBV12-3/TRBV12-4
CASSGGAGRQYGTEAFF
TGTGCCAGCAGCGGAGGGGCTGGGAGGCAGTATGGCACTGAAGCTTTCTTT
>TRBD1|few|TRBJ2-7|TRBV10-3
CACLGQKAHEQYF
TGTGCCTGCTTGGGACAGAAGGCCCACGAGCAGTACTTC
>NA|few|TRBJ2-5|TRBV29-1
CSAVRQPVQETQYF
TGCAGCGCCGTGAGACAGCCCGTACAAGAGACCCAGTACTTC
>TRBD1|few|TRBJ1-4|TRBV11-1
CASSSGQEGEKLFF
TGTGCCAGCAGCTCGGGACAGGAGGGTGAAAAACTGTTTTTT
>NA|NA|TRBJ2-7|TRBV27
CASRRGYGEQYF
TGTGCCAGCCGCCGGGGGTACGGGGAGCAGTACTTC
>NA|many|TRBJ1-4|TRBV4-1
CASSQGGGTNEKLFF
TGCGCCAGCAGCCAAGGTGGGGGAACTAATGAAAAACTGTTTTTT
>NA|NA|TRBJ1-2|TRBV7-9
CASSSTGTSTDYGYTF
TGTGCCAGCAGCTCCACCGGGACAAGTACGGACTATGGCTACACCTTC
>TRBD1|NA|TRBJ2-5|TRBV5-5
CASSQVGTGETQYF
TGTGCCAGCAGCCAGGTGGGGACAGGCGAGACCCAGTACTTC
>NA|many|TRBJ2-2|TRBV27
CASSLASNTGELFF
TGTGCCAGCAGTTTGGCATCGAACACCGGGGAGCTGTTTTTT
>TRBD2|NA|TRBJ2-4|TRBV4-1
CASSQDPSGGDEYF
TGCGCCAGCAGCCAAGATCCTAGCGGGGGCGACGAGTACTTC
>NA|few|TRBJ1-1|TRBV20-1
CSAPKWGNTEAFF
TGCAGTGCTCCGAAATGGGGGAACACTGAAGCTTTCTTT
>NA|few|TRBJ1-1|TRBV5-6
CASSLGVGRVTEAFF
TGTGCCAGCAGCTTGGGGGTGGGACGTGTGACTGAAGCTTTCTTT
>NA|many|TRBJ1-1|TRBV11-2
CASSSRRQINTEAFF
TGTGCCAGCAGCTCACGCCGACAGATTAACACTGAAGCTTTCTTT
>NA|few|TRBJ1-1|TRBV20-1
CSARELGGLNTEAFF
TGCAGTGCTAGAGAGTTGGGGGGATTGAACACTGAAGCTTTCTTT
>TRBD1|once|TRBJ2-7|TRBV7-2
CASSLGSGTGRYGQYF
TGTGCCAGCAGCTTAGGTTCCGGGACAGGACGCTACGGGCAGTACTTC
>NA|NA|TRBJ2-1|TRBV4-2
CASRQDIPVANEQFF
TGTGCCAGCAGACAAGACATTCCTGTCGCTAATGAGCAGTTCTTC
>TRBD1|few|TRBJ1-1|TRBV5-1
CASSSERTGLNTEAFF
TGCGCCAGCAGCTCCGAGAGGACAGGCCTGAACACTGAAGCTTTCTTT
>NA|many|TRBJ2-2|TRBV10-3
CAIRHGQIANTGELFF
TGTGCCATCAGACATGGACAGATCGCGAACACCGGGGAGCTGTTTTTT
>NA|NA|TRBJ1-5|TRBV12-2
CASRVKWGAGQPQHF
TGTGCAAGTCGCGTAAAATGGGGCGCGGGTCAGCCCCAGCATTTT
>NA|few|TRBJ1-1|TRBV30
CAWSTQTPNTEAFF
TGTGCCTGGAGTACCCAGACACCGAACACTGAAGCTTTCTTT
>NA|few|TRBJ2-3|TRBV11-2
CASLFRDTQYF
TGTGCCAGCCTGTTTCGAGATACGCAGTATTTT
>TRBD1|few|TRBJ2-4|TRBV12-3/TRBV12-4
CASSSGQGPYF
TGTGCCAGCAGTTCGGGACAGGGGCCCTACTTC
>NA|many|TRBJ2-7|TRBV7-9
CASSPGQNPYEQYF
TGTGCCAGCAGCCCTGGACAGAATCCCTACGAGCAGTACTTC
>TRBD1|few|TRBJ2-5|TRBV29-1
CSVDEDRGITQETQYF
TGCAGCGTTGATGAGGACAGGGGAATAACCCAAGAGACCCAGTACTTC
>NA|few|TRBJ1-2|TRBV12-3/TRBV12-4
CASSFGSPANYGYTF
TGTGCCAGCAGTTTCGGGAGTCCAGCTAACTATGGCTACACCTTC
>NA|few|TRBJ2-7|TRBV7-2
CASSLVVGAGISYEQYF
TGTGCCAGCAGCTTAGTGGTAGGGGCGGGGATCTCCTACGAGCAGTACTTC
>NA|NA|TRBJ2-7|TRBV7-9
CASSLGTGSTGREQYF
TGTGCCAGCAGCTTAGGTACAGGGTCGACCGGGCGGGAGCAGTACTTC
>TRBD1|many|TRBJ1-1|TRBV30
CAWTEDRGNTEAFF
TGTGCCTGGACCGAGGACAGGGGTAACACTGAAGCTTTCTTT
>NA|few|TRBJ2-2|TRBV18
CASSPTRANTGELFF
TGTGCCAGCTCACCAACCAGGGCGAACACCGGGGAGCTGTTTTTT
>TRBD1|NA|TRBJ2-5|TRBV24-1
CATRLGQAAQETQYF
TGTGCCACCAGATTAGGACAGGCCGCTCAAGAGACCCAGTACTTC
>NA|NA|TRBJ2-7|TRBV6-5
CASSYSHTGESYEQYF
TGTGCCAGCAGTTACTCCCACACGGGTGAATCCTACGAGCAGTACTTC
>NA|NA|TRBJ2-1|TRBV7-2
CASSLGNAWNNEQFF
TGTGCCAGCAGCTTAGGCAACGCGTGGAACAATGAGCAGTTCTTC
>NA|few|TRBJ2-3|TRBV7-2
CASSLVRMLTDTQYF
TGTGCCAGCAGCTTAGTACGGATGCTCACAGATACGCAGTATTTT
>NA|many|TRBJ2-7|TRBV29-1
CSVRAGSYEQYF
TGCAGCGTTCGGGCAGGGTCCTACGAGCAGTACTTC
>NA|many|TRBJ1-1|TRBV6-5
CASSSQQGRTEAFF
TGTGCCAGCAGTTCTCAGCAGGGTCGGACTGAAGCTTTCTTT
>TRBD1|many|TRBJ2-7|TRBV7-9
CASSPGTGLLEQYF
TGTGCCAGCAGCCCCGGGACAGGGTTGCTCGAGCAGTACTTC
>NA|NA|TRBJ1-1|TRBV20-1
CSVHRNTEAFF
TGCAGCGTACACCGGAACACTGAAGCTTTCTTT
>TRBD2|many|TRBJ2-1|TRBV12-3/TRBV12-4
CASSLRGSGGNEQFF
TGTGCCAGCAGTTTACGGGGTAGCGGGGGCAATGAGCAGTTCTTC
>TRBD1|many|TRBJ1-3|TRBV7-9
CATRGAAYTIYF
TGTGCCACCAGGGGGGCAGCCTACACCATATATTTT
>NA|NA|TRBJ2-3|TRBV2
CASTPQGRTDTQYF
TGTGCCAGCACGCCTCAGGGGCGCACAGATACGCAGTATTTT
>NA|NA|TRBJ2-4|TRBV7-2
CASSLELRGDIQYF
TGTGCCAGCAGCTTAGAGTTAAGGGGTGACATTCAGTACTTC
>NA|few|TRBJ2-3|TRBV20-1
CSARPQAGADTQYF
TGCAGTGCTAGACCTCAGGCCGGGGCAGATACGCAGTATTTT
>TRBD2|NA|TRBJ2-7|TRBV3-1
CASSQDWRGRQYF
TGTGCCAGCAGCCAAGATTGGCGGGGGAGGCAGTACTTC